Below are 28 T cell receptor beta chains sequenced from a single sample in a study of blood T cell repertoires in COVID-19. Data came from immunoSEQ multiplex PCR; TCRdb stores just in-frame clones and leaves some out. The table records under 100,000 clones, roughly 87% of them present only once. Sequencing input: peripheral blood. All receptors come from a male donor with acute or convalescent COVID-19.

Details on this clone: This sample also contains other DNA sequences that code for the same CDR3. The V gene is TRBV30, the J gene TRBJ1-6; TRBD1 might be the D (5 bases). Trimming took off 2 bases at V and 6 bases at J, with 8 bases between the two ends. The V gene's germline CDR1 is GTSNPN and CDR2 SVGIG (reference sequence). The CDR3 covers 13 residues. CDR3 sequence reads: CAWSRQGNSPLHF. CDR3 DNA sequence: TGTGCCTGGAGTCGGCAGGGTAATTCACCCCTCCACTTT.

The CDR3 reads CASRRTGGRMETQYF. Here the CDR3 DNA reads TGCGCCAGCAGGCGGACAGGGGGAAGAATGGAGACCCAGTACTTC. This chain uses TRBV5-1 with TRBJ2-5; 10 bases fit TRBD1. The V and J ends lost 5 bases and 5 bases, in that order; junction bases with no gene match: 9. Per the germline V gene, CDR1 is SGHRS and CDR2 is YFSETQ. There are 15 residues in the CDR3.

This chain connects TRBV5-1 to TRBJ2-7; 8 positions agree with TRBD1. Trimming at V came to 4 bases and at J to 0 bases, leaving 9 bases not matched to a gene. The germline gives CDR1 SGHRS, CDR2 YFSETQ. This CDR3 has 16 amino acids. CDR3 in amino acids: CASSATSGGLSYEQYF. CDR3 DNA sequence: TGCGCCAGCAGCGCCACTTCAGGGGGCCTCTCCTACGAGCAGTACTTC.

With regard to this clone: In the same sample, other DNA sequences code for this CDR3. V is TRBV6-5 and J is TRBJ1-4, with D tentatively TRBD1 (5 bases). CDR1 and CDR2 from the germline V gene are MNHEY and SVGAGI. The CDR3 spans 15 residues. V dropped 2 bases and J dropped 1 base, with 8 bases sitting between them. DNA for the CDR3: TGTGCCAGCAGTTACACAACAGGAACTAATGAAAAACTGTTTTTT. Protein product: CASSYTTGTNEKLFF.

This chain joins TRBV18 and TRBJ1-4; D call uncertain. CDR3 length equals 14 residues. The germline gives CDR1 KGHSH, CDR2 LQKENI. Trimming removed 1 base from V and 7 bases from J, with 10 bases in between. Here the CDR3 reads CASSPRELPEKLFF. CDR3 nucleotides: TGTGCCAGCTCACCACGAGAACTTCCTGAAAAACTGTTTTTT.

This clone appeared a few times. The gene calls are TRBV6-5 and TRBJ2-7; 10 bases fit TRBD1. The CDR3 is 14 amino acids. Germline V gene sequence: CDR1 MNHEY, CDR2 SVGAGI. J was trimmed by 5 bases and V by 6 bases; bases with no gene match: 7. CDR3 sequence: CASRTGTGVNEQYF. The CDR3 bases are TGTGCCAGCAGGACCGGGACAGGGGTCAACGAGCAGTACTTC.

This chain connects TRBV19 to TRBJ1-5, with a possible D match to TRBD1 (6 bases). This CDR3 comprises 15 residues. Germline values: CDR1 LNHDA, CDR2 SQIVND (reference sequence). The germline V and J ends were trimmed by 3 bases and 2 bases, with 11 bases remaining between them. CDR3 in DNA: TGTGCCAGTAGTATCAGGGGATCGGGCAATCAGCCCCAGCATTTT. Translation: CASSIRGSGNQPQHF.

V is TRBV7-9 and J is TRBJ1-1, with 9 bases matching TRBD1. The CDR3 is 16 amino acids. Germline lookup yields CDR1 SEHNR and CDR2 FQNEAQ (reference sequence). The ends lost 5 bases at V and 1 base at J; junction bases unmatched: 8. In DNA, the CDR3 is TGTGCCAGCAGCGGGACAGGGTTCGCGGGGAACACTGAAGCTTTCTTT. Translation: CASSGTGFAGNTEAFF. The variable domain in full, with the rest retrieved from reference TRBV7-9 and TRBJ1-1, is DTGVSQNPRHKITKRGQNVTFRCDPISEHNRLYWYRQTLGQGPEFLTYFQNEAQLEKSRLLSDRFSAERPKGSFSTLEIQRTEQGDSAMYLCASSGTGFAGNTEAFFGQGTRLTVV.

This chain connects TRBV6-5 to TRBJ2-2, with D tentatively TRBD2 (7 bases). V was cut by 7 bases and J by 9 bases, with 15 bases left in between. This CDR3 is 13 amino acids long. Germline lookup yields CDR1 MNHEY and CDR2 SVGAGI. CDR3 sequence (DNA): TGTGCCAGCAATGGGGGGGCTCGTAGGGAGCTGTTTTTT. Protein product: CASNGGARRELFF.

V and J are TRBV19 and TRBJ2-2; TRBD1 matches 7 bases. The junction had 2 bases not matched to a gene; V was cut back by 1 base and J by 0 bases. Germline loops: CDR1 LNHDA, CDR2 SQIVND (reference sequence). CDR3 length: 16 amino acids. CDR3 bases: TGTGCCAGTAGTATAGGACAGGGCGCGAACACCGGGGAGCTGTTTTTT. Translated, it gives CASSIGQGANTGELFF.

The rearrangement joins TRBV30 to TRBJ2-2; 10 bases are shared with TRBD1. Germline CDR1 is GTSNPN and CDR2 is SVGIG (reference sequence). Losses at the gene ends were 3 bases for V and 6 bases for J; bases not matched to a gene: 28. This CDR3 is built from 22 residues. The CDR3 sequence is CAWSPLSGQGFYEPRGPGELFF. CDR3 nucleotides: TGTGCCTGGAGCCCACTGTCGGGACAGGGGTTTTACGAACCCAGGGGTCCCGGGGAGCTGTTTTTT.

The V gene is TRBV19, the J gene TRBJ1-3, with no clear D. The CDR3 has 17 residues. V dropped 4 bases and J dropped 2 bases, with 18 bases sitting between them. Germline lookup yields CDR1 LNHDA and CDR2 SQIVND (reference sequence). The CDR3 coding sequence is TGTGCCAGTAGTAAGGGCAACACGGGGAGTACTGGAAACACCATATATTTT. Translated, it gives CASSKGNTGSTGNTIYF.

This sequence joins TRBV7-9 and TRBJ1-4, with no clear D. Trimming shortened V by 3 bases and J by 3 bases, and 14 bases separated the two germline ends. The CDR3 is made up of 16 amino acids. Germline-derived CDR1 and CDR2 are SEHNR and FQNEAQ (reference sequence). CDR3 loop: CASSFGEGDANEKLFF. The CDR3 nucleotides read TGTGCCAGCAGCTTTGGGGAGGGTGATGCTAATGAAAAACTGTTTTTT.

The rearrangement uses TRBV18 and TRBJ2-1, with no clear D. The CDR3 has 15 residues. Germline loops: CDR1 KGHSH, CDR2 LQKENI. Trimming removed 1 base from V and 2 bases from J, with 9 bases in between. The CDR3 DNA reads TGTGCCAGCTCACCACGTGAAAAGCCCTACAATGAGCAGTTCTTC. This translates into CASSPREKPYNEQFF.

V and J are TRBV6-4 and TRBJ1-2; D ambiguous. CDR3 length equals 15 residues. The V gene lost 3 bases and the J gene lost 5 bases, with 16 bases spanning the gap. Germline-derived CDR1 and CDR2 are MRHNA and SNTAGT. CDR3 in amino acids: CASSEQPDLTYGYTF. The CDR3 region has the DNA TGTGCCAGCAGTGAGCAGCCCGACTTGACGTATGGCTACACCTTC.

The chain carries TRBV14 and TRBJ1-4; 7 bases map to TRBD1. The length of the CDR3 is 17 residues. The germline CDR1 and CDR2 sequences are SGHDN and FVKESK. V lost 0 bases to trimming and J lost 4 bases; unmatched junction nucleotides: 8. The chain's CDR3 is CASSQEGRTGLNEKLFF. For the CDR3, the DNA is TGTGCCAGCAGCCAAGAGGGAAGGACAGGCCTTAATGAAAAACTGTTTTTT. Full variable domain (remainder filled in from reference TRBV14 and TRBJ1-4): EAGVTQFPSHSVIEKGQTVTLRCDPISGHDNLYWYRRVMGKEIKFLLHFVKESKQDESGMPNNRFLAERTGGTYSTLKVQPAELEDSGVYFCASSQEGRTGLNEKLFFGSGTQLSVL.

The rearrangement joins TRBV5-1 to TRBJ1-1; weak D call: TRBD1 (6 bases). Deletions cut 4 bases from V and 0 bases from J, with 13 bases between. The CDR3 consists of 15 residues. Germline assignment: CDR1 SGHRS and CDR2 YFSETQ. The CDR3 DNA reads as TGCGCCAGCAGCCTGGGACAACAGGTGAACACTGAAGCTTTCTTT. Translated, it gives CASSLGQQVNTEAFF.

The rearrangement joins TRBV7-2 to TRBJ2-1; 10 bases match TRBD2. CDR1 SGHTA and CDR2 FQGNSA come from the germline V gene. This CDR3 is 15 amino acids long. The V gene end was trimmed by 5 bases and the J gene end by 7 bases; junction bases not matched to a gene: 8. CDR3 coding DNA: TGTGCCAGCAGCCTTAGCGGGGGGCTGGGGAATGAGCAGTTCTTC. This sequence encodes CASSLSGGLGNEQFF.

The V and J genes are TRBV7-2 and TRBJ2-3; 7 bases align to TRBD1. CDR1 SGHTA and CDR2 FQGNSA come from the germline V gene. The CDR3 spans 14 residues. J gave up 0 bases and V 5 bases, and 2 bases lay outside the gene matches. The CDR3 DNA follows: TGTGCCAGCAGCCCGACAGGGAGCACAGATACGCAGTATTTT. This gives the protein CASSPTGSTDTQYF.

The chain recombines TRBV6-5 with TRBJ2-7; D is possibly TRBD2 (6 bases). This CDR3 has 10 residues. V lost 8 bases, J lost 4 bases, and 6 bases lay in between. Per the germline V gene, CDR1 is MNHEY and CDR2 is SVGAGI. CDR3 coding DNA: TGTGCCAGCGGGACTTACGAGCAGTACTTC. Translating it yields CASGTYEQYF.

The chain couples TRBV7-8 to TRBJ1-5, with 8 positions matching TRBD1. CDR1 and CDR2 (germline): SGHVS, FQNEAQ. The J segment lost 3 bases and the V segment lost 5 bases, leaving 9 bases of the junction unmatched. The CDR3 runs 16 residues. CDR3: CASSQGNRGNNQPQHF. The CDR3 coding sequence is TGTGCCAGCAGCCAAGGGAACAGGGGGAACAATCAGCCCCAGCATTTT. Full variable domain (missing parts from reference TRBV7-8 and TRBJ1-5): GAGVSQSPRYKVAKRGQDVALRCDPISGHVSLFWYQQALGQGPEFLTYFQNEAQLDKSGLPSDRFFAERPEGSVSTLKIQRTQQEDSAVYLCASSQGNRGNNQPQHFGDGTRLSIL.

This sequence joins TRBV5-4 and TRBJ1-3, with unresolved D. The CDR3 has 17 residues. Trimming left V 4 bases short and J 2 bases short, with 19 bases between. Germline V CDR1 and CDR2: SGHNT, YYREEE (reference sequence). The CDR3 sequence is CASSQTQSPLAGNTIYF. The CDR3 region has the DNA TGTGCCAGCAGCCAGACACAGTCACCCTTGGCTGGAAACACCATATATTTT.

Of note for this clone: This CDR3 is also generated by other DNA sequences in the sample. This chain uses TRBV5-5 with TRBJ1-5; no reliable D call. V was pared by 4 bases and J by 4 bases, with 9 bases between. The CDR3 sequence is 13 residues long. Germline V gene data show CDR1 as SGHKS and CDR2 as YYEKEE (reference sequence). CDR3 sequence: CASSLLGNQPQHF. The CDR3 DNA sequence: TGTGCCAGCAGCCTTCTCGGGAATCAGCCCCAGCATTTT.

The genes are TRBV4-2 and TRBJ2-1; 8 bases line up with TRBD2. Germline-derived CDR1 and CDR2 are LGHNA and YNFKEQ. Unmatched junction bases numbered 6, after V lost 3 bases and J lost 2 bases. The CDR3 is made up of 16 amino acids. The CDR3 here is CASSQIAGQTYNEQFF. The CDR3 region has the DNA TGTGCCAGCAGCCAGATAGCGGGGCAAACCTACAATGAGCAGTTCTTC.

This clone appeared once. The gene calls are TRBV30 and TRBJ1-1; perhaps TRBD1 as D (5 bases). In germline, CDR1 is GTSNPN, CDR2 SVGIG (reference sequence). V lost 3 bases and J 1 base, leaving 12 bases between the germline ends. The CDR3 loop spans 14 amino acids. The CDR3 region is CAWRVQGSNTEAFF. The CDR3 bases are TGTGCCTGGAGGGTTCAGGGCTCGAACACTGAAGCTTTCTTT.

The rearrangement joins TRBV24-1 to TRBJ2-1; TRBD1 agrees at 11 bases. V shed 0 bases and J 7 bases; nucleotides not matched to a gene: 7. Germline V gives CDR1 KGHDR, CDR2 SFDVKD. The CDR3 is 17 amino acids. CDR3 bases: TGTGCCACCAGTGATTTGCCCCGGACAGGGGGCGGGAATGAGCAGTTCTTC. Protein: CATSDLPRTGGGNEQFF.

This clone has a handful of counts. The rearrangement links TRBV29-1 to TRBJ1-3, with D tentatively TRBD1 (6 bases). The CDR3 length is 13 residues. V lost 3 bases to trimming and J lost 8 bases, with 14 bases between them. CDR1 and CDR2 (germline): SQVTM, ANQGSEA. CDR3 bases: TGCAGCGTTGAGGGGGCAGGGGAGCACACCATATATTTT. Translation gives CSVEGAGEHTIYF.

The gene calls are TRBV13 and TRBJ2-1; weak D call: TRBD1 (5 bases). Germline CDR1 PRHDT, CDR2 FYEKMQ (reference sequence). CDR3 length: 16 amino acids. Trimming stripped 1 base from V and 4 bases from J, with 14 bases between. The DNA of the CDR3 is TGTGCCAGCAGCTTAGCCCTTCGAGACAGATACAATGAGCAGTTCTTC. Protein product: CASSLALRDRYNEQFF.